This T cell receptor beta chain was found in a study of cytomegalovirus exposure and HLA in healthy donors. General observations from the study: TRBV6-2, TRBV6-3 and other indistinguishable V segments were excluded.

This clone was recorded a few times. The antigen is not known. PCR involved 60 Vbeta and 13 Jbeta primers. Some clones are missing from TCRdb's copy, which holds only in-frame ones; the method was immunoSEQ multiplex PCR. The sample records more than 95,000 clones, around 76% being singletons. CDR3 length: 20 residues. CDR1 SGHDN and CDR2 FVKESK come from the germline V gene. V shed 0 bases and J 7 bases; nucleotides not matched to a gene: 17. V gene TRBV14 combines with J gene TRBJ2-1, with 11 positions matching TRBD2. The receptor comes from a woman under 30 in good health and CMV-seropositive. Material for sequencing was PBMCs. CDR3: CASSQDHGPSGRLEWNEQFF. In DNA, the CDR3 is TGTGCCAGCAGCCAAGATCACGGGCCTAGCGGGAGGTTGGAGTGGAATGAGCAGTTCTTC.